This TCR beta chain was sequenced during a study of beta chain features in type 1 diabetes. Findings and caveats of the study: Across all four CD4+ subsets, people with type 1 diabetes showed modestly shorter TCRB CDR3s.

This clone has a handful of counts. Its antigen remains unidentified. Isolated RNA was reverse transcribed in full, so expressed TCRB transcripts were sequenced. Profiling relied on immunoSEQ multiplex PCR, and the TCRdb table lists in-frame clones only, not all of them. This sample has about 650,000 clones; 12% occur once, and the top ten carry around 0.12%. Sequenced sample: naive CD4+ T cells from blood. This receptor was obtained from a man between 25 and 39 years old with type 1 diabetes.

The CDR3 sequence is CASSLLGSPPEAFF. CDR3 nucleotides: TGTGCCAGCAGCTTACTTGGGTCACCCCCTGAAGCTTTCTTT. This chain uses TRBV7-9 with TRBJ1-1; D is uncertain. V was clipped by 2 bases and J by 6 bases, with 13 bases between them. This CDR3 has 14 amino acids. Germline CDR1 SEHNR, CDR2 FQNEAQ (reference sequence).